The source of this T cell receptor (beta chain) is a study of response to subunit inactivated influenza vaccine (dated by TCRdb to the late 2010s). With respect to the entire study: Deep quantitative profiling of the T cell receptor repertoire was used in the study to follow responses to a trivalent subunit inactivated influenza vaccine.

Concerning this clonotype: The specificity of this receptor is unknown. It has no much larger one-base neighbor in the sample; base qualities were not kept.

Summary of the overall study and its limitations: The authors suggested that each seasonal influenza vaccination may recruit only a limited number of new T cells.

Preparation of the library involved RT-PCR. Sequenced on an Illumina HiSeq 2500. TCRdb passed the public sequencing reads through fastp at Q25 and MiXCR, retaining productive beta sequences. CDR3 protein duplicates are merged, each entry listing the most common genes and DNA. The sample records 450,000 to 550,000 distinct CDR3 sequences, about 25% of which are singletons. 1.9% of the sample is in the top ten clones. The sequence derives from a man aged 50 to 59 who received an inactivated influenza vaccine. Donor details come from another sample of the same person, matched by shared clones. Sequencing was performed on CD4+ T cells sorted from PBMCs, taken around 5 days after vaccination.

The CDR3 reads as follows: CASSLTSDTIYF. The DNA sequence is given as TGTGCCAGCAGTTTAACGTCGGACACCATATATTTT. The receptor chain draws on TRBV12-3 or TRBV12-4 and TRBJ1-3, with the D gene too uncertain to name. Taken from cysteine to phenylalanine, the CDR3 has 12 residues. The retained sequence is limited to the CDR3, 36 bases, with the frame set at the first base. At the junction V is shortened by 2 bases and J by 8 bases, with 7 bases in between.